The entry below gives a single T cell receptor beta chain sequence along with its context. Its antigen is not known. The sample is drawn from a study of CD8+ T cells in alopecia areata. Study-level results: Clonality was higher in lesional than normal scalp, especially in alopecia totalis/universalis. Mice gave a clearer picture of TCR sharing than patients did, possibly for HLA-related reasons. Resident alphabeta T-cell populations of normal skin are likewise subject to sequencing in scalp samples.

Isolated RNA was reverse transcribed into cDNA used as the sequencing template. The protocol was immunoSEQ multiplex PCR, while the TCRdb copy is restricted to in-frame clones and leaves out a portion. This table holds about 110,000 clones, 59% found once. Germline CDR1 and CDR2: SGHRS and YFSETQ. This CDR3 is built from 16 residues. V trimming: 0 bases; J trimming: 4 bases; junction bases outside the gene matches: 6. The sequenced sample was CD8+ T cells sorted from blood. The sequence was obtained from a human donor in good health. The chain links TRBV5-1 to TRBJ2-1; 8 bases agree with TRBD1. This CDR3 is CASSLGGTGLYNEQFF. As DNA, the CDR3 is TGCGCCAGCAGCTTGGGTGGGACAGGTCTTTACAATGAGCAGTTCTTC.